This T cell receptor beta chain was profiled in a study of T cell responses to AZD1222 COVID-19 vaccine. V was trimmed by 0 bases and J by 0 bases, leaving 12 bases between them. Germline V CDR1 and CDR2: LNHDA, SQIVND (reference sequence). There are 17 residues in the CDR3. The assay was immunoSEQ multiplex PCR, and TCRdb's table has in-frame clones only and misses some. The sample includes 150,000 or so clones, 80% to 95% seen only once; the top ten take approximately 6.3%. V gene TRBV19 combines with J gene TRBJ2-4, with D tentatively TRBD1 (6 bases). This sample comprised peripheral blood, obtained 28 days after the second AZD1222 dose. The receptor's source is an adult who received the AZD1222 COVID-19 vaccine. The CDR3 region is CASSIDSGALAKNIQYF. In DNA form, the CDR3 reads TGTGCCAGTAGTATAGACTCAGGGGCCCTAGCCAAAAACATTCAGTACTTC. Combining the CDR3 with reference TRBV19 and TRBJ2-4 gives the whole variable domain DGGITQSPKYLFRKEGQNVTLSCEQNLNHDAMYWYRQDPGQGLRLIYYSQIVNDFQKGDIAEGYSVSREKKESFPLTVTSAQKNPTAFYLCASSIDSGALAKNIQYFGAGTRLSVL.